A single sample is the source of the 8 T cell receptor beta chains below, sequenced in a study of PD-1 blockade in classical Hodgkin lymphoma. Clones were sequenced by immunoSEQ multiplex PCR, and TCRdb holds only the in-frame ones, with some missing. The sample lists 70,000 or so clones, 93% occurring once. Noted time point: newly diagnosed, previously untreated cHL patient sample. What was sequenced was peripheral blood mononuclear cells (PBMCs). These TCRs come from a human donor with classical Hodgkin lymphoma.

This rearrangement joins TRBV6-6 to TRBJ2-7; 7 positions match TRBD2. The CDR3 covers 16 residues. With V trimmed by 0 bases and J by 4 bases, 9 bases remained unmatched. Germline CDR1 is MNHNY and CDR2 is SVGAGI (reference sequence). This chain's CDR3 is CASSYSESGKGYEQYF. CDR3 in DNA: TGTGCCAGCAGTTACTCTGAGAGCGGGAAGGGTTACGAGCAGTACTTC.

This sequence joins TRBV5-4 and TRBJ2-5, with D maybe TRBD2 (7 bases). Germline CDR1 reads SGHNT; CDR2 reads YYREEE (reference sequence). This CDR3 spans 13 amino acids. V lost 2 bases and J 5 bases, leaving 10 bases between the germline ends. CDR3 DNA sequence: TGTGCCAGCAGCTTAGAGGGGGGGGAGACCCAGTACTTC. Amino acid sequence: CASSLEGGETQYF.

CDR3 residues: CASSLGAPGQTYQETQYF. CDR3 bases: TGCGCCAGCAGCTTGGGAGCCCCGGGACAGACGTACCAAGAGACCCAGTACTTC. The chain couples TRBV5-1 to TRBJ2-5, with TRBD1 identical over 7 bases. Germline V gives CDR1 SGHRS, CDR2 YFSETQ. The CDR3 consists of 18 residues. Trimming cost V 0 bases and J 0 bases; bases outside gene matches: 11.

The chain uses TRBV20-1 and TRBJ2-5, with no clear D. Trimming pared 5 bases from V and 4 bases from J, leaving 5 bases between. The CDR3 has 10 residues. Germline V gene sequence: CDR1 DFQATT, CDR2 SNEGSKA (reference sequence). CDR3 bases: TGCAGTGCTCTAGGAGAGACCCAGTACTTC. Amino acid sequence: CSALGETQYF.

To note about this clone: The junction and the germline gene differ at one end; a read error may be behind it. This chain uses TRBV6-1 with TRBJ2-3; 7 positions match TRBD1. Germline CDR1 reads MNHNS; CDR2 reads SASEGT. This CDR3 spans 14 amino acids. The DNA of the CDR3 is TGTGCCGGCAGTGTAGGGACAGATACAGATACGCAGTATTTT. Protein: CAGSVGTDTDTQYF.

The CDR3 sequence is CASSRGGNTEAFF. CDR3 DNA sequence: TGTGCCAGCAGTCGGGGAGGGAACACTGAAGCTTTCTTT. The chain carries TRBV7-2 and TRBJ1-1; D unresolved. This CDR3 is 13 amino acids long. Germline V lookup: CDR1 SGHTA, CDR2 FQGNSA. V lost 6 bases to trimming and J lost 1 base, with 9 bases between them.

This clone has more than one count but fewer than ten. This chain connects TRBV7-9 to TRBJ1-5; D is undetermined. The CDR3 totals 13 residues. Trimming left V 0 bases short and J 7 bases short, with 7 bases between. Per germline, CDR1 SEHNR and CDR2 FQNEAQ (reference sequence). The CDR3 sequence is CASSLAGSQPQHF. The CDR3 DNA sequence: TGTGCCAGCAGCTTAGCGGGTAGCCAGCCCCAGCATTTT.

This clone has a single count. The chain is built from TRBV6-5 and TRBJ2-1; tentative D call: TRBD2 (7 bases). Germline assignment: CDR1 MNHEY and CDR2 SVGAGI. V was trimmed by 10 bases and J by 3 bases, leaving 19 bases between them. The CDR3 runs 15 residues. The CDR3 spells CATKGGVSGYNEQFF. CDR3 DNA sequence: TGTGCCACTAAGGGGGGGGTTTCGGGCTACAATGAGCAGTTCTTC.